The 19 T cell receptor beta chains below come from one sample, sequenced in a study of radiation and T cells in renal cell carcinoma. TCRdb keeps only in-frame clones here, not all; method: immunoSEQ multiplex PCR. Found here are about 78,000 clones, around 89% of them singletons; the top ten hold around 6%. The time point was: blood 4 weeks post-SBRT, at nephrectomy. Treatment given: 15 Gy SBRT to primary tumor, nephrectomy 4 weeks later. Sequenced here: blood, sampled from a patient whose treatment included radiotherapy and nephrectomy. These receptors all come from a woman in her 70s with renal cell carcinoma.

V and J are TRBV5-1 and TRBJ2-1, with TRBD2 matching over 10 bases. The CDR3 covers 14 residues. Germline lookup yields CDR1 SGHRS and CDR2 YFSETQ. V gave up 3 bases and J gave up 9 bases; unmatched junction bases: 6. The CDR3 bases are TGCGCCAGCAGCTCGGCTAGCGGGGGTACTGAGCAGTTCTTC. Translation gives CASSSASGGTEQFF.

V gene TRBV19 combines with J gene TRBJ2-2, with D tentatively TRBD2 (6 bases). This CDR3 comprises 14 residues. V was pared by 8 bases and J by 4 bases, with 14 bases between. Germline V CDR1 and CDR2: LNHDA, SQIVND (reference sequence). The CDR3 coding sequence is TGTGCCAGTGGGAGGACTGGTGGCACCGGGGAGCTGTTTTTT. It specifies CASGRTGGTGELFF.

The V and J genes are TRBV4-3 and TRBJ2-5; TRBD1 is a possible D gene (5 bases). V was cut by 3 bases and J by 5 bases, with 10 bases left in between. CDR3 length: 13 residues. The germline V gene has CDR1 LGHNA and CDR2 YSLEER. In DNA, the CDR3 is TGCGCCAGCAGCCAGGACAACGGCGAGACCCAGTACTTC. As protein: CASSQDNGETQYF.

This clone appeared once. The chain has TRBV7-9 and TRBJ1-1; D possibly corresponds to TRBD1 (5 bases). This CDR3 is 14 amino acids long. V was trimmed by 5 bases and J by 0 bases, leaving 10 bases between them. Germline CDR1 is SEHNR and CDR2 is FQNEAQ (reference sequence). The CDR3, as DNA: TGTGCCAGCAGCCCCCAGGGAGTGAACACTGAAGCTTTCTTT. As protein: CASSPQGVNTEAFF.

The rearrangement links TRBV30 to TRBJ1-1; a weak D match, TRBD1 (5 bases). The CDR3 is 13 amino acids. Germline CDR1 GTSNPN, CDR2 SVGIG (reference sequence). CDR3 coding DNA: TGTGCTTGTGGTGGGACCAGGGTTATCATGGCTTTCTTT. Its translation: CACGGTRVIMAFF.

V usage is TRBV6-6 and J usage is TRBJ1-3; a weak D match, TRBD1 (5 bases). CDR3 size: 11 residues. Between the trimmed V and J ends, which lost 5 bases and 7 bases, there was a span of 6 bases. Looked up from germline, CDR1 is MNHNY and CDR2 is SVGAGI (reference sequence). DNA of the CDR3: TGTGCCAGCAGTCGACAGAACACCATATATTTT. Amino acids: CASSRQNTIYF.

The chain links TRBV5-4 to TRBJ1-6, with 9 positions matching TRBD1. V was pared by 6 bases and J by 4 bases, with 11 bases of the junction left unmatched. The germline V gene has CDR1 SGHNT and CDR2 YYREEE (reference sequence). The CDR3 contains 17 residues. CDR3 residues: CASNHGGQGGYNSPLHF. CDR3 sequence (DNA): TGTGCCAGCAACCACGGGGGACAGGGAGGGTATAATTCACCCCTCCACTTT.

This sequence joins TRBV11-3 and TRBJ1-1, with 7 positions matching TRBD1. The trim removed 5 bases at V and 8 bases at J, leaving 5 bases unmatched. The CDR3 is made up of 12 amino acids. Germline assignment: CDR1 SGHNT and CDR2 YENEEA. The CDR3 nucleotides read TGTGCCAGCAGCCCAGAGGGACAGGAAGCTTTCTTT. It yields the protein CASSPEGQEAFF.

The rearrangement links TRBV9 to TRBJ2-1; D possibly matches TRBD1 or TRBD2 (6 bases each). The CDR3 length is 19 residues. Trimming took off 0 bases at V and 7 bases at J, with 26 bases between the two ends. Germline V CDR1 and CDR2: SGDLS, YYNGEE. For the CDR3, the DNA is TGTGCCAGCAGCGTAGTTGACGGGGGCCTCGGGACCGACAGGAATGAGCAGTTCTTC. It is translated as CASSVVDGGLGTDRNEQFF. The variable domain in full, completed from reference TRBV9 and TRBJ2-1, reads DSGVTQTPKHLITATGQRVTLRCSPRSGDLSVYWYQQSLDQGLQFLIQYYNGEERAKGNILERFSAQQFPDLHSELNLSSLELGDSALYFCASSVVDGGLGTDRNEQFFGPGTRLTVL.

The chain joins TRBV28 to TRBJ2-1; the D gene could be TRBD1 or TRBD2 (5 bases each). CDR3 length: 13 residues. Trimming took off 4 bases at V and 4 bases at J, with 8 bases between the two ends. CDR1 and CDR2 from the germline V gene are MDHEN and SYDVKM. The CDR3 sequence is CASSWDGYNEQFF. DNA of the CDR3: TGTGCCAGCAGTTGGGACGGATACAATGAGCAGTTCTTC.

The chain uses TRBV19 and TRBJ1-2; maybe TRBD1 (6 bases). The CDR3 covers 15 residues. V lost 0 bases and J lost 5, with 13 bases in between. CDR1 LNHDA and CDR2 SQIVND come from the germline V gene (reference sequence). The CDR3 DNA reads as TGTGCCAGTAGTATAGAGGGGGCGGCTGGATATGGCTACACCTTC. This sequence encodes CASSIEGAAGYGYTF.

The chain carries TRBV19 and TRBJ2-1; tentatively, D is TRBD1 (6 bases). The CDR3 totals 16 residues. From germline, CDR1 is LNHDA and CDR2 SQIVND (reference sequence). V was pared by 6 bases and J by 10 bases, with 25 bases between. The CDR3 here is CASSPRGISGLVEQFF. The CDR3 nucleotides are TGTGCCAGTAGCCCCAGGGGCATCTCCGGATTGGTAGAGCAGTTCTTC.

The chain carries TRBV11-2 and TRBJ1-6; 9 bases are a match to TRBD1. V gave up 2 bases and J gave up 10 bases; unmatched junction bases: 6. The CDR3 spans 15 residues. Germline CDR1 SGHAT, CDR2 FQNNGV. CDR3 loop: CASSLSTGGVSPLHF. CDR3 sequence (DNA): TGTGCCAGCAGCTTATCGACAGGGGGAGTGTCACCCCTCCACTTT.

This sequence joins TRBV7-9 and TRBJ2-3, with TRBD2 identical over 8 bases. Germline V gene data show CDR1 as SEHNR and CDR2 as FQNEAQ (reference sequence). The CDR3 is 16 amino acids. V dropped 1 base and J dropped 0; count of bases not matched to a gene: 3. The CDR3 protein is CASSLGRGASTDTQYF. The DNA of the CDR3 is TGTGCCAGCAGCTTAGGGCGGGGGGCGAGCACAGATACGCAGTATTTT.

This clone has just one count. The chain combines TRBV5-4 with TRBJ2-1; 8 bases align to TRBD2. Germline loops: CDR1 SGHNT, CDR2 YYREEE (reference sequence). Trimming at V came to 0 bases and at J to 9 bases, leaving 11 bases not matched to a gene. The CDR3 covers 16 residues. The CDR3 region has the DNA TGTGCCAGCAGCTTGGCCGGGACTAGTAAAACCCGTGAGCAGTTCTTC. Amino acids: CASSLAGTSKTREQFF.

V is TRBV9 and J is TRBJ1-5, with TRBD1 matching 8 bases. Trimming took 3 bases from V and 5 from J; bases not matched to a gene: 4. The CDR3 runs to 14 residues. Germline-derived CDR1 and CDR2 are SGDLS and YYNGEE. CDR3 sequence (DNA): TGTGCCAGCAGCGCCGGACAGGGCCATCAGCCCCAGCATTTT. This sequence encodes CASSAGQGHQPQHF. Together with reference TRBV9 and TRBJ1-5, the CDR3 gives the full variable domain: DSGVTQTPKHLITATGQRVTLRCSPRSGDLSVYWYQQSLDQGLQFLIQYYNGEERAKGNILERFSAQQFPDLHSELNLSSLELGDSALYFCASSAGQGHQPQHFGDGTRLSIL.

J is TRBJ2-5 and V is TRBV7-8, with D tentatively TRBD1 (7 bases). CDR1 and CDR2 (germline): SGHVS, FQNEAQ. The CDR3 loop spans 17 amino acids. V shed 7 bases and J shed 0 bases, with 21 bases lying between them. The CDR3 here is CASTLGGGNLNQETQYF. CDR3 coding DNA: TGTGCCAGCACCCTTGGAGGGGGCAACCTGAACCAAGAGACCCAGTACTTC.

V usage is TRBV11-3 and J usage is TRBJ2-7, with 7 bases fitting TRBD1. The germline V gene has CDR1 SGHNT and CDR2 YENEEA. With 8 bases clipped from V and 7 bases from J, the junction kept 11 bases outside the gene matches. CDR3 length: 13 amino acids. CDR3 amino acids: CASGDRAMREQYF. CDR3 bases: TGTGCCAGCGGTGACAGGGCCATGAGGGAGCAGTACTTC.

The V and J genes are TRBV11-3 and TRBJ2-1; 7 bases are shared with TRBD2. J gave up 6 bases and V 1 base, and 3 bases lay outside the gene matches. This CDR3 has 14 residues. In germline, CDR1 is SGHNT, CDR2 YENEEA. CDR3 amino acids: CASSLGAGVNEQFF. The CDR3 nucleotides read TGTGCCAGCAGCTTAGGGGCGGGGGTCAATGAGCAGTTCTTC.